A selection of T cell receptor beta chains follows, all from one sample in a study of blood T cells in healthy people across ages. TCRdb re-analysed the 5' RACE reads in MiXCR, keeping a single row per CDR3 protein. The table has 1.5 million to 2 million distinct CDR3 sequences, roughly 43% seen once. Sequenced sample: blood. The source is a human donor in good health. The CDR3 runs from the conserved cysteine through the conserved F or W. D genes are given only for firm matches.

D | V | CDR3
- | TRBV4-1 | CASSQDLSKNIQYF
TRBD1 | TRBV6-2/TRBV6-3 | CASSYSTGTGSYEQYF
- | TRBV6-2/TRBV6-3 | CASSYRPTSRQDEQYF
TRBD2 | TRBV6-5 | CASRLSGTSGGDEQFF
- | TRBV7-9 | CASSQKVQGVSNEQFF
- | TRBV12-3/TRBV12-4 | CASTVHGVEAFF
- | TRBV12-3/TRBV12-4 | CTSSLDGRETDTQYF
TRBD2 | TRBV7-2 | CASSEGGPKNIQYF
- | TRBV12-3/TRBV12-4 | CASSPGPLNTGELFF
- | TRBV6-1 | CASSEVFQDRYTEAFF
- | TRBV7-9 | CASSLVIYNEQFF
TRBD1 | TRBV20-1 | CSASQGGDQPQHF
- | TRBV3-1 | CASSQDGGRWGNTEAFF
- | TRBV7-3 | CASSRTTREPEGANVLTF
- | TRBV6-2/TRBV6-3 | CASSLGTSRSGANVLTF
- | TRBV7-2 | CASSLNSGHTEAFF